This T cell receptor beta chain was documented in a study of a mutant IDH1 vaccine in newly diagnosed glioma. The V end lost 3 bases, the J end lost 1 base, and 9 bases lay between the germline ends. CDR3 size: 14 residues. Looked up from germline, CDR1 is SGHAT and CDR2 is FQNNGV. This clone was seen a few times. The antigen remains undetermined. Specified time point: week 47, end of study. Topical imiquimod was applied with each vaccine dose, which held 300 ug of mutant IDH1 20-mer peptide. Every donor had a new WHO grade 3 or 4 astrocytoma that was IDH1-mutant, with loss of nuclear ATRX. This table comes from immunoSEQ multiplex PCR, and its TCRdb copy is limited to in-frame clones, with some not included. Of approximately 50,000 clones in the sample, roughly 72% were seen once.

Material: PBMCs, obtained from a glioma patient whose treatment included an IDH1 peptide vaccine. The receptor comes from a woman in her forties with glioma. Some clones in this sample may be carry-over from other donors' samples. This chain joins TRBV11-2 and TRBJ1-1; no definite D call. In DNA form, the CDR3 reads TGTGCCAGCAGCTTTTTTGGACCGAACACTGAAGCTTTCTTT. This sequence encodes CASSFFGPNTEAFF.